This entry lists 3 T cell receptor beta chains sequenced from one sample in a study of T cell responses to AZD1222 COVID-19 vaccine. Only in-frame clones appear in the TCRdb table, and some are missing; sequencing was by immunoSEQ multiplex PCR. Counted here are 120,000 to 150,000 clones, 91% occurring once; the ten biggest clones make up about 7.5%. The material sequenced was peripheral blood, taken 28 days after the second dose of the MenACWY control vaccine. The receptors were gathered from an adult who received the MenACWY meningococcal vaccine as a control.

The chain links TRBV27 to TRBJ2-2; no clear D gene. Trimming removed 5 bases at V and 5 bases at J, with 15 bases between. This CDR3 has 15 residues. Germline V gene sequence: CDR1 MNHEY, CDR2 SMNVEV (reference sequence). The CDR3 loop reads CASSPPGLGTGELFF. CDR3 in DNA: TGTGCCAGCAGTCCCCCGGGCTTGGGGACCGGGGAGCTGTTTTTT.

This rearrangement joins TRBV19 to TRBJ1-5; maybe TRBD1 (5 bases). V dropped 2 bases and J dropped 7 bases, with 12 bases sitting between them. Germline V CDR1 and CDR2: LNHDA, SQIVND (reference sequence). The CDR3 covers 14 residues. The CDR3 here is CASSIPRDLQPQHF. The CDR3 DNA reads TGTGCCAGTAGTATACCCAGGGATTTACAGCCCCAGCATTTT.

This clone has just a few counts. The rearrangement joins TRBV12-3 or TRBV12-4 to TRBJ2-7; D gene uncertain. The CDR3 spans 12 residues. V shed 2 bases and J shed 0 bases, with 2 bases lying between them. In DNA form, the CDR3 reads TGTGCCAGCAGTTTAATCTCCTACGAGCAGTACTTC. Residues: CASSLISYEQYF.